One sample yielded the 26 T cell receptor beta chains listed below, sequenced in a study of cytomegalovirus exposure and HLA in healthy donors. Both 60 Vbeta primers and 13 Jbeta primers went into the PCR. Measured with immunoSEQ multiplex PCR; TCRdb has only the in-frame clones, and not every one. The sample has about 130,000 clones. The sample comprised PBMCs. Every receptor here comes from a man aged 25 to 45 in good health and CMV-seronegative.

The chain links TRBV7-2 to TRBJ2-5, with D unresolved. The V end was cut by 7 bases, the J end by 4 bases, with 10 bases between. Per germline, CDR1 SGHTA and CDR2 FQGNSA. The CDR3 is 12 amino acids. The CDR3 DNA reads TGTGCCAGCATTTTGAAGAGAGAGACCCAGTACTTC. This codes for CASILKRETQYF.

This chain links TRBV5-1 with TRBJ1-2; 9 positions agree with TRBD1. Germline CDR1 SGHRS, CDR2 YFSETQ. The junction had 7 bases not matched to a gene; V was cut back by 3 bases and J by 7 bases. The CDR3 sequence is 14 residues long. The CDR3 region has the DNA TGCGCCAGCAGCTCGGGACAGGGAGGGGTTGGCTACACCTTC. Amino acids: CASSSGQGGVGYTF.

CDR3 amino acids: CASSIGPLRGSEVSQPQHF. The CDR3, as DNA: TGTGCCAGTAGTATAGGCCCCCTGAGAGGCTCGGAGGTGAGCCAGCCCCAGCATTTT. The genes are TRBV19 and TRBJ1-5; D call uncertain. With 1 base removed from V and 7 bases from J, the gap between germline ends came to 26 bases. This CDR3 is built from 19 residues. CDR1 and CDR2 from the germline V gene are LNHDA and SQIVND (reference sequence). Complete variable domain (other parts from reference TRBV19 and TRBJ1-5): DGGITQSPKYLFRKEGQNVTLSCEQNLNHDAMYWYRQDPGQGLRLIYYSQIVNDFQKGDIAEGYSVSREKKESFPLTVTSAQKNPTAFYLCASSIGPLRGSEVSQPQHFGDGTRLSIL.

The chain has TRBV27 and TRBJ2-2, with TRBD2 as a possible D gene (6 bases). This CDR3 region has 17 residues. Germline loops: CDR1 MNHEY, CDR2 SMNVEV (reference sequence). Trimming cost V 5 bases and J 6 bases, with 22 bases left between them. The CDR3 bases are TGTGCCAGCAGTCCTCCACCTGGGGGGATTATAGCCGGGGAGCTGTTTTTT. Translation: CASSPPPGGIIAGELFF.

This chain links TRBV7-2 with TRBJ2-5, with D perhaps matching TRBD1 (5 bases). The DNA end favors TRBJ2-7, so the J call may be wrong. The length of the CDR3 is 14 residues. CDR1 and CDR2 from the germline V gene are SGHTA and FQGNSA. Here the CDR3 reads CASSLEQGYYEQYF. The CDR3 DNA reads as TGTGCCAGCAGCTTAGAGCAGGGCTACTACGAGCAGTACTTC.

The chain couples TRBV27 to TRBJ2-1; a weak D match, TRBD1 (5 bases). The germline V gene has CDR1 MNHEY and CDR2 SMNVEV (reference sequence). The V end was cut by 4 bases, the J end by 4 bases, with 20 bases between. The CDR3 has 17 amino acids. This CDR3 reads CASSSPKRQGTYNEQFF. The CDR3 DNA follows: TGTGCCAGCAGTTCCCCCAAACGGCAGGGCACTTACAATGAGCAGTTCTTC.

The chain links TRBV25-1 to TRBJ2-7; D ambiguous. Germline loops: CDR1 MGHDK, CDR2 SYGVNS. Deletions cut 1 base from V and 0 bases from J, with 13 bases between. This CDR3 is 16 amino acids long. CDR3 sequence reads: CASSELVGASSYEQYF. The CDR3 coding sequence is TGTGCCAGCAGTGAATTGGTAGGAGCCAGCTCCTACGAGCAGTACTTC.

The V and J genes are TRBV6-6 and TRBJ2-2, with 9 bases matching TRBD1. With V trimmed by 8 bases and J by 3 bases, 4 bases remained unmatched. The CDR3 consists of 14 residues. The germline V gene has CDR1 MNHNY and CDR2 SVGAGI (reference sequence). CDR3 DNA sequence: TGTGCCAGCTCCGGGACAGGGTACACCGGGGAGCTGTTTTTT. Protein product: CASSGTGYTGELFF.

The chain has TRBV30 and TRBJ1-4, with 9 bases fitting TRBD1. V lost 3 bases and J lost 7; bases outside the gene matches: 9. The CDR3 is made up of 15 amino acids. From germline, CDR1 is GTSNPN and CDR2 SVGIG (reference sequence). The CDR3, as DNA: TGTGCCTGGAGCGCGAGGGGACAGGGAGTTGAAAAACTGTTTTTT. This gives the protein CAWSARGQGVEKLFF.

The CDR3 here is CASRNRDREFNSPLHF. DNA of the CDR3: TGCGCCAGCAGAAACCGGGACAGGGAATTTAACTCACCCCTCCACTTT. The gene calls are TRBV4-1 and TRBJ1-6; TRBD1 matches at 9 bases. The CDR3 consists of 16 residues. The V segment lost 6 bases and the J segment 10 bases; nucleotides outside the gene matches: 13. Looked up from germline, CDR1 is MGHRA and CDR2 is YSYEKL.

CDR3 DNA sequence: TGCGCCAGGAACAGGGTGAGCTCCTACAATGAGCAGTTCTTC. The encoded protein is CARNRVSSYNEQFF. The chain couples TRBV5-1 to TRBJ2-1, with D perhaps TRBD1 (6 bases). V was trimmed by 8 bases and J by 0 bases, leaving 12 bases between them. The CDR3 totals 14 residues. Looked up from germline, CDR1 is SGHRS and CDR2 is YFSETQ. Together with reference TRBV5-1 and TRBJ2-1, the CDR3 gives the full variable domain: KAGVTQTPRYLIKTRGQQVTLSCSPISGHRSVSWYQQTPGQGLQFLFEYFSETQRNKGNFPGRFSGRQFSNSRSEMNVSTLELGDSALYLCARNRVSSYNEQFFGPGTRLTVL.

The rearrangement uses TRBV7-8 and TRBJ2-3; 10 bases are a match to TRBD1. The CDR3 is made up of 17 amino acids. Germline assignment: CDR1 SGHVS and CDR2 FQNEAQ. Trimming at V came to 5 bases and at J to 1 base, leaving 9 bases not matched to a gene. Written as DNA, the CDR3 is TGTGCCAGCAGCCGCGCAACAGGACAGGGGGGCACAGATACGCAGTATTTT. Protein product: CASSRATGQGGTDTQYF. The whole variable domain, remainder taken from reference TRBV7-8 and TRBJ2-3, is GAGVSQSPRYKVAKRGQDVALRCDPISGHVSLFWYQQALGQGPEFLTYFQNEAQLDKSGLPSDRFFAERPEGSVSTLKIQRTQQEDSAVYLCASSRATGQGGTDTQYFGPGTRLTVL.

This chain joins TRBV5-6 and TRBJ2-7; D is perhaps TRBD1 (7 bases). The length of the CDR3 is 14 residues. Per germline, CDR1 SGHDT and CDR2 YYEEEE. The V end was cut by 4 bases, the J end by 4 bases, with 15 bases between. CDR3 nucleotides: TGTGCCAGCAGCATGGCAGGGGGGCTTTACGAGCAGTACTTC. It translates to CASSMAGGLYEQYF.

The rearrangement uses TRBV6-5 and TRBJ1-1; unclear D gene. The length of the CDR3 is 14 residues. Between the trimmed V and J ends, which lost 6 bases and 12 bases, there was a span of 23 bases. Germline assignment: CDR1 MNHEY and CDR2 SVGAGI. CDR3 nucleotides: TGTGCCAGCAGGCAAACCGTAGCGGGCCGGCAGACTTTCTTT. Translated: CASRQTVAGRQTFF.

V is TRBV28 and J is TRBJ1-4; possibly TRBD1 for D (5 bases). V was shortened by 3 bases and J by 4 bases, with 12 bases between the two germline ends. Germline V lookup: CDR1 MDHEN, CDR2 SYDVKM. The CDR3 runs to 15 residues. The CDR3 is CASSFAGADNEKLFF. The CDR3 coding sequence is TGTGCCAGCAGTTTCGCTGGGGCAGATAATGAAAAACTGTTTTTT.

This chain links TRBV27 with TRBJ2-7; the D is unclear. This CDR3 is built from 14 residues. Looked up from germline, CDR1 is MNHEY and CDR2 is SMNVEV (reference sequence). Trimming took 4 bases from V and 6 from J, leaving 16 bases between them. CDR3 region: CASSYQKASREQYF. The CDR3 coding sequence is TGTGCCAGCAGTTACCAAAAGGCTAGTCGCGAGCAGTACTTC.

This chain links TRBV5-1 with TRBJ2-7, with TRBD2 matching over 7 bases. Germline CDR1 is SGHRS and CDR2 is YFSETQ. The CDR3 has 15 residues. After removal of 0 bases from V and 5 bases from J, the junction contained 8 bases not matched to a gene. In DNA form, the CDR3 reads TGCGCCAGCAGCTTGGATATGGGCGGGAGCGACGAGCAGTACTTC. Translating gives CASSLDMGGSDEQYF.

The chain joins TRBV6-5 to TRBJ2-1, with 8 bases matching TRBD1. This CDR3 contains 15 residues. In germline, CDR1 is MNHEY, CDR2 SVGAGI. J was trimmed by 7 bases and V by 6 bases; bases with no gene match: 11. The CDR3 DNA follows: TGTGCCAGCAGGGACGCCGGACAGGGTGATAATGAGCAGTTCTTC. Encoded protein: CASRDAGQGDNEQFF.

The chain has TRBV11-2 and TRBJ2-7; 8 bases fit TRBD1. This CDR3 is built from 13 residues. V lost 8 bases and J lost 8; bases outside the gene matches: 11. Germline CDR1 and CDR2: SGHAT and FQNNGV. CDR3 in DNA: TGTGCCAGCCGGGGGACAGGTCCTCTCAAGCAGTACTTC. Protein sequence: CASRGTGPLKQYF.

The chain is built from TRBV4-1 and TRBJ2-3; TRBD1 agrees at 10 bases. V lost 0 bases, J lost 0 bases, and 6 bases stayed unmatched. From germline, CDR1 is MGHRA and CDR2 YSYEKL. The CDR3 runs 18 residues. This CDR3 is CASSQDWTGGWSTDTQYF. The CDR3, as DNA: TGCGCCAGCAGCCAAGATTGGACAGGGGGGTGGAGCACAGATACGCAGTATTTT.

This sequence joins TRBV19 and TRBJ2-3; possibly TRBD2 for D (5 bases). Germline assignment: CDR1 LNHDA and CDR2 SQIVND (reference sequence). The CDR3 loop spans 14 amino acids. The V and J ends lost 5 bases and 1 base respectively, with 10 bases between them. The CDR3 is CASSPTGGTDTQYF. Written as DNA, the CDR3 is TGTGCCAGTAGTCCTACCGGGGGCACAGATACGCAGTATTTT.

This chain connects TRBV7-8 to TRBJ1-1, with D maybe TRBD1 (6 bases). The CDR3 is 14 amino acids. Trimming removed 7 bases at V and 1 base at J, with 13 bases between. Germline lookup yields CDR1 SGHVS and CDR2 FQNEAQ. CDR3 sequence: CASTTAGENTEAFF. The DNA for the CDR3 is TGTGCCAGCACCACTGCAGGGGAGAACACTGAAGCTTTCTTT.

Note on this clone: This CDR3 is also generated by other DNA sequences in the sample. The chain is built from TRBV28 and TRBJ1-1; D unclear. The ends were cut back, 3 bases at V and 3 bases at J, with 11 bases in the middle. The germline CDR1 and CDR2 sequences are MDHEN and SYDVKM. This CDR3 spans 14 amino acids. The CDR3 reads CASSFKAGDTEAFF. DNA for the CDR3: TGTGCCAGCAGTTTTAAAGCTGGAGACACTGAAGCTTTCTTT.

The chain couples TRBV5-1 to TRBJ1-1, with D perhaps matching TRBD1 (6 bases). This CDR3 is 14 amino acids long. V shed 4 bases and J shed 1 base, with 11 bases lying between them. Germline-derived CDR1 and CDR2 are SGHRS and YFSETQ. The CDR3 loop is CASSPDSGNTEAFF. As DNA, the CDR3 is TGCGCCAGCAGCCCGGACAGCGGGAACACTGAAGCTTTCTTT.

The CDR3 sequence: CASSITGESGNTIYF. In DNA, the CDR3 is TGTGCCAGCAGCATTACAGGGGAATCCGGAAACACCATATATTTT. The chain combines TRBV9 with TRBJ1-3; the match to TRBD1 covers 7 bases. This CDR3 has 15 residues. Germline V gene data show CDR1 as SGDLS and CDR2 as YYNGEE. The ends lost 4 bases at V and 4 bases at J; junction bases unmatched: 8.

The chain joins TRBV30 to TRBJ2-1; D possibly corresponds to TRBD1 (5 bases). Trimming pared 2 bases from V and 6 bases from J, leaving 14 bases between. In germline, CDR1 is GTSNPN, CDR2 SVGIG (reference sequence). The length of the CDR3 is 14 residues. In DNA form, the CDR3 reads TGTGCCTGGAGTCTGGGGCGAAATACCAATGAGCAGTTCTTC. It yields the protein CAWSLGRNTNEQFF.